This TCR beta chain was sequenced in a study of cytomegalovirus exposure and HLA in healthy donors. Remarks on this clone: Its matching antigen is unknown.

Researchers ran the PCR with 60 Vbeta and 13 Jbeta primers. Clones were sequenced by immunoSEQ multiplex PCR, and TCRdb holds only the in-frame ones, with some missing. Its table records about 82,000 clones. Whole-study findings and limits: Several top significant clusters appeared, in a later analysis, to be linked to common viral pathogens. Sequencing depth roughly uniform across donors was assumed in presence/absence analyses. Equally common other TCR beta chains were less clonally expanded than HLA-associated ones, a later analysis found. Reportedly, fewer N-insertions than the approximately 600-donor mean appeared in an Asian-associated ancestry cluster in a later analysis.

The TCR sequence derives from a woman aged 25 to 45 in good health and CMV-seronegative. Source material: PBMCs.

The CDR3 is CASSFTANTFYEQYF. CDR3 nucleotides: TGTGCCAGCAGCTTCACAGCAAATACCTTTTACGAGCAGTACTTC. V is TRBV5-5 and J is TRBJ2-7, with D unclear. The V end lost 2 bases, the J end lost 4 bases, and 16 bases lay between the germline ends. The germline V gene has CDR1 SGHKS and CDR2 YYEKEE (reference sequence). There are 15 residues in the CDR3. The variable domain in full, completed from reference TRBV5-5 and TRBJ2-7, reads DAGVTQSPTHLIKTRGQQVTLRCSPISGHKSVSWYQQVLGQGPQFIFQYYEKEERGRGNFPDRFSARQFPNYSSELNVNALLLGDSALYLCASSFTANTFYEQYFGPGTRLTVT.